The 29 T cell receptor beta chains below all came from one sample that was sequenced in a study of blood T cell repertoires in COVID-19. Measured with immunoSEQ multiplex PCR; TCRdb has only the in-frame clones, and not every one. The table shows about 250,000 clones, with 85% to 90% occurring only once. Material for sequencing was PBMCs or T cells enriched from blood (not recorded which). The receptor source for this set is a woman aged 18-29 years who had recovered from COVID-19.

V gene TRBV10-3 combines with J gene TRBJ1-2; 9 nucleotides align to TRBD1. V dropped 2 bases and J dropped 6; count of bases not matched to a gene: 7. Germline V gene sequence: CDR1 ENHRY, CDR2 SYGVKD. The CDR3 spans 15 residues. The CDR3, as DNA: TGTGCCATCAGTGAGCTCCGGGACAGGGAAGATGGCTACACCTTC. It translates to CAISELRDREDGYTF.

V is TRBV18 and J is TRBJ2-1; TRBD2 matches 8 bases. This CDR3 is 16 amino acids long. Trimming took 3 bases from V and 5 from J; bases not matched to a gene: 9. CDR1 is KGHSH, CDR2 LQKENI, per germline. CDR3 amino acids: CASSPGFRGGHNEQFF. The DNA for the CDR3 is TGTGCCAGCTCACCGGGTTTTCGGGGGGGCCACAATGAGCAGTTCTTC.

This clone came up a few times. V gene TRBV19 combines with J gene TRBJ2-7; 7 bases align to TRBD1. This CDR3 has 14 amino acids. V dropped 10 bases and J dropped 2; count of bases not matched to a gene: 11. The V gene's germline CDR1 is LNHDA and CDR2 SQIVND (reference sequence). The CDR3 DNA sequence: TGTGCCACCAGCCTCGGGGACAGTCCCTACGAGCAGTACTTC. Protein: CATSLGDSPYEQYF.

This rearrangement joins TRBV19 to TRBJ2-1; 11 bases agree with TRBD2. Germline CDR1 LNHDA, CDR2 SQIVND (reference sequence). After removal of 3 bases from V and 7 bases from J, the junction contained 8 bases not matched to a gene. This CDR3 spans 16 amino acids. This CDR3 is CASSISLAGGWNEQFF. The CDR3 DNA follows: TGTGCCAGTAGTATTTCATTAGCGGGGGGGTGGAATGAGCAGTTCTTC. The full variable domain, with the rest looked up from reference TRBV19 and TRBJ2-1, is DGGITQSPKYLFRKEGQNVTLSCEQNLNHDAMYWYRQDPGQGLRLIYYSQIVNDFQKGDIAEGYSVSREKKESFPLTVTSAQKNPTAFYLCASSISLAGGWNEQFFGPGTRLTVL.

The chain recombines TRBV6-1 with TRBJ1-6, with D perhaps matching TRBD1 (6 bases). This CDR3 is 19 amino acids long. V gave up 4 bases and J gave up 8 bases, with 27 bases separating them. Per the germline V gene, CDR1 is MNHNS and CDR2 is SASEGT. The CDR3, as DNA: TGTGCCAGCAGTGTAAAATCAACGGCGGGGGCCGAGCACGATTCACCCCTCCACTTT. It translates to CASSVKSTAGAEHDSPLHF.

The CDR3 protein is CASSYSEGSSYGYTF. CDR3 in DNA: TGTGCCAGCAGTTACTCGGAGGGGAGTAGCTATGGCTACACCTTC. The chain combines TRBV6-5 with TRBJ1-2; possible D gene TRBD1, 5 bases. Germline CDR1 reads MNHEY; CDR2 reads SVGAGI. The CDR3 contains 15 residues. Trimming cost V 0 bases and J 4 bases, with 12 bases left between them.

Here the CDR3 DNA reads TGTGCCATCAGTGAGAAGGGGTTCTATGGCTACACCTTC. Amino acid sequence: CAISEKGFYGYTF. The genes are TRBV10-3 and TRBJ1-2, with D possibly TRBD1 on 5 matching bases. V dropped 2 bases and J dropped 4 bases, with 8 bases sitting between them. Germline V gene data show CDR1 as ENHRY and CDR2 as SYGVKD. This CDR3 is 13 amino acids long.

This chain connects TRBV9 to TRBJ2-1; TRBD2 matches 10 bases. The V segment lost 6 bases and the J segment 8 bases; nucleotides outside the gene matches: 11. Germline loops: CDR1 SGDLS, CDR2 YYNGEE. The CDR3 is 15 amino acids. CDR3 bases: TGTGCCAGCATAAGAACTAGCGGGGACTTTTATGAGCAGTTCTTC. This gives the protein CASIRTSGDFYEQFF.

This sequence joins TRBV4-1 and TRBJ1-5; 11 nucleotides align to TRBD1. The CDR3 runs to 17 residues. The ends lost 4 bases at V and 5 bases at J; junction bases unmatched: 10. From germline, CDR1 is MGHRA and CDR2 YSYEKL. CDR3 bases: TGCGCCAGCAGCCTAAAGGGACAGGGGGTGTCTTATCAGCCCCAGCATTTT. Encoded protein: CASSLKGQGVSYQPQHF.

The chain employs TRBV2 and TRBJ1-4; D possibly corresponds to TRBD1 (5 bases). CDR1 and CDR2 from the germline V gene are SNHLY and FYNNEI. There are 15 residues in the CDR3. The V end was cut by 4 bases, the J end by 7 bases, with 16 bases between. CDR3 amino acids: CASSGGESWSEKLFF. In DNA form, the CDR3 reads TGTGCCAGCAGTGGGGGGGAGTCTTGGAGTGAAAAACTGTTTTTT.

The rearrangement links TRBV6-1 to TRBJ1-2; D might be TRBD1 (5 bases). There are 13 residues in the CDR3. V lost 1 base to trimming and J lost 8 bases, with 11 bases between them. Germline CDR1 MNHNS, CDR2 SASEGT. The CDR3, as DNA: TGTGCCAGCAGTGAAGGTTTAGGGGTAGGCTACACCTTC. Protein product: CASSEGLGVGYTF.

The rearrangement joins TRBV9 to TRBJ2-3, with D unclear. This CDR3 spans 12 amino acids. Germline values: CDR1 SGDLS, CDR2 YYNGEE. V dropped 4 bases and J dropped 3 bases, with 6 bases sitting between them. CDR3 bases: TGTGCCAGCAGCCCCCGTACAGATACGCAGTATTTT. Translating it yields CASSPRTDTQYF.

The chain joins TRBV11-2 to TRBJ2-3; no definite D call. Trimming cost V 4 bases and J 2 bases, with 4 bases left between them. This CDR3 is 12 amino acids long. CDR1 and CDR2 (germline): SGHAT, FQNNGV. The CDR3 here is CASSSLTDTQYF. DNA for the CDR3: TGTGCCAGCAGCTCCCTCACAGATACGCAGTATTTT.

The rearrangement links TRBV3-1 (or the pseudogene TRBV3-2) to TRBJ1-1, with TRBD1 identical over 7 bases. The CDR3 is 15 residues long. V lost 4 bases, J lost 1 base, and 6 bases stayed unmatched. Germline values: CDR1 LGHDT, CDR2 YNNKEL (reference sequence). The CDR3 region has the DNA TGTGCCAGCAGCCGTAGGGGGCAGACGAACACTGAAGCTTTCTTT. This gives the protein CASSRRGQTNTEAFF.

The chain combines TRBV5-4 with TRBJ2-7; 8 bases map to TRBD1. The ends lost 4 bases at V and 3 bases at J; junction bases unmatched: 9. CDR3 length: 15 amino acids. Germline CDR1 and CDR2: SGHNT and YYREEE (reference sequence). The CDR3 DNA reads TGTGCCAGCAGCGCGGGTGGACAGGGAATCTACGAGCAGTACTTC. Encoded protein: CASSAGGQGIYEQYF.

V usage is TRBV18 and J usage is TRBJ1-2; 9 bases align to TRBD1. The CDR3 sequence is 14 residues long. Germline loops: CDR1 KGHSH, CDR2 LQKENI. V was pared by 3 bases and J by 2 bases, with 1 base of the junction left unmatched. The CDR3 DNA reads TGTGCCAGCTCACCGGACAGGGGAAACTATGGCTACACCTTC. It encodes CASSPDRGNYGYTF.

This clone has a handful of counts. This chain connects TRBV4-1 to TRBJ2-7; unclear D gene. The CDR3 runs to 14 residues. CDR1 is MGHRA and CDR2 is YSYEKL in the germline V gene. Trimming removed 0 bases at V and 5 bases at J, with 11 bases between. This CDR3 reads CASSQDGREDEQYF. DNA of the CDR3: TGCGCCAGCAGCCAAGACGGCCGAGAGGACGAGCAGTACTTC.

This clone showed up just once. The chain employs TRBV12-3 or TRBV12-4 and TRBJ2-5; TRBD1 matches 12 bases. CDR3 length: 13 amino acids. V shed 5 bases and J 13 bases; nucleotides not matched to a gene: 8. CDR3 bases: TGTGCCAGCAGTGCCCGGGACAGGGGGCTAGGGTACTTC. Its translation is CASSARDRGLGYF.

V gene TRBV25-1 combines with J gene TRBJ1-5; 9 nucleotides match TRBD1. Germline CDR1 and CDR2: MGHDK and SYGVNS. Trimming cost V 3 bases and J 5 bases; bases outside gene matches: 8. CDR3 length equals 16 residues. The CDR3 bases are TGTGCCAGCAGTGATAAGGACAGGGGAGGAGATCAGCCCCAGCATTTT. Amino acids: CASSDKDRGGDQPQHF.

The chain recombines TRBV19 with TRBJ2-3, with 12 bases identical to TRBD2. The CDR3 runs 14 residues. The V gene's germline CDR1 is LNHDA and CDR2 SQIVND (reference sequence). V shed 3 bases, J shed 6 bases, and the junction held 1 base outside the gene matches. The CDR3 bases are TGTGCCAGTAGTATGGGGACTAGCGGGGATACGCAGTATTTT. Translating it yields CASSMGTSGDTQYF.

The chain recombines TRBV6-5 with TRBJ1-2; 11 nucleotides align to TRBD1. Trimming took 5 bases from V and 7 from J; bases not matched to a gene: 6. The CDR3 loop spans 14 amino acids. Germline lookup yields CDR1 MNHEY and CDR2 SVGAGI. The DNA for the CDR3 is TGTGCCAGCAGTAAGGGACAGGGGGTTGGTGGCTACACCTTC. Protein sequence: CASSKGQGVGGYTF.

The chain couples TRBV6-5 to TRBJ2-1; 8 bases are shared with TRBD2. The V and J ends lost 1 base and 3 bases, in that order; junction bases with no gene match: 5. The germline V gene encodes CDR1 MNHEY and CDR2 SVGAGI. CDR3 length equals 16 residues. The CDR3 DNA reads TGTGCCAGCAGTTACTACTCAAGCGGGGGCTACAATGAGCAGTTCTTC. This encodes CASSYYSSGGYNEQFF.

This chain uses TRBV3-1 (or the pseudogene TRBV3-2) with TRBJ1-2, with D possibly TRBD1 on 5 matching bases. Germline V CDR1 and CDR2: LGHDT, YNNKEL (reference sequence). CDR3 length equals 15 residues. The V and J ends lost 6 bases and 3 bases respectively, with 17 bases between them. In nucleotides, the CDR3 is TGTGCCAGCAGGGACACTATTAGCTATGACTATGGCTACACCTTC. It specifies CASRDTISYDYGYTF.

The DNA for the CDR3 is TGTGCCAGCAGCTTGTGGACGGGAGATAGGGGCTACACCTTC. This translates into CASSLWTGDRGYTF. V gene TRBV5-5 combines with J gene TRBJ1-2, with D unclear. Between the trimmed V and J ends, which lost 1 base and 8 bases, there was a span of 15 bases. The CDR3 runs 14 residues. CDR1 SGHKS and CDR2 YYEKEE come from the germline V gene (reference sequence).

The chain links TRBV5-6 to TRBJ2-7; 12 bases line up with TRBD2. CDR1 and CDR2 from the germline V gene are SGHDT and YYEEEE. The CDR3 is 18 residues long. The V gene end was trimmed by 4 bases and the J gene end by 0 bases; junction bases not matched to a gene: 11. The CDR3 sequence is CASSLIGTSGGSSYEQYF. In nucleotides, the CDR3 is TGTGCCAGCAGCCTAATAGGAACTAGCGGGGGGAGCTCCTACGAGCAGTACTTC.

The chain links TRBV6-5 to TRBJ1-1; D is uncertain. From germline, CDR1 is MNHEY and CDR2 SVGAGI. The CDR3 is 14 amino acids. With 8 bases removed from V and 0 bases from J, the gap between germline ends came to 13 bases. The CDR3 protein is CASGAGVMNTEAFF. CDR3 sequence (DNA): TGTGCCAGCGGAGCCGGGGTCATGAACACTGAAGCTTTCTTT.

The chain has TRBV10-2 and TRBJ2-1; D perhaps matches TRBD1 (6 bases). The CDR3 covers 16 residues. Germline lookup yields CDR1 WSHSY and CDR2 SAAADI. Trimming removed 3 bases at V and 0 bases at J, with 12 bases between. Here the CDR3 reads CASSDEGGPSYNEQFF. CDR3 sequence (DNA): TGCGCCAGCAGTGATGAAGGGGGTCCCTCCTACAATGAGCAGTTCTTC.

This clone occurred once. This chain links TRBV3-1 (or the pseudogene TRBV3-2) with TRBJ1-1; 7 nucleotides match TRBD1. Germline CDR1 is LGHDT and CDR2 is YNNKEL (reference sequence). The CDR3 covers 15 residues. Trimming at V came to 2 bases and at J to 1 base, leaving 4 bases not matched to a gene. CDR3 residues: CASSQPGQSNTEAFF. CDR3 sequence (DNA): TGTGCCAGCAGCCAACCGGGACAGTCGAACACTGAAGCTTTCTTT.

The rearrangement uses TRBV28 and TRBJ1-5; D is ambiguous. The CDR3 is 13 residues long. Trimming took 5 bases from V and 6 from J, leaving 11 bases between them. Germline V gene lookup returns CDR1 MDHEN and CDR2 SYDVKM. Written as DNA, the CDR3 is TGTGCCAGCAGTCGTAGTCCCGGTCAGCCCCAGCATTTT. Amino acids: CASSRSPGQPQHF.